These T cell receptor beta chains were read from a single sample in a study of Ad26.COV2.S vaccination and SARS-CoV-2 variants. Repertoires were generated with immunoSEQ multiplex PCR, while TCRdb's copy carries only in-frame clones and drops some. Found here are some 400,000 clones, 75% to 90% of them singletons; the top ten hold about 1.9%. This material consisted of peripheral blood, taken in a trial of Ad26.COV2.S vaccine versus placebo. These receptor sequences come from a person aged 18 to 65 who received the Ad26.COV2.S COVID-19 vaccine or a placebo. CDR3s include the opening cysteine and the closing phenylalanine or tryptophan. A D gene is named only where the DNA matches it firmly. A row's size may be missing; if present it is once, few, many or a size class.

TRBJ2-7 | TRBV7-3 | . | TRBD2 | CASWLAGSHEQYF | TGTGCCAGCTGGCTAGCGGGGTCTCACGAGCAGTACTTC
TRBJ2-1 | TRBV19 | . | TRBD2 | CASIALAGGGEQFF | TGTGCCAGTATAGCACTAGCGGGAGGGGGTGAGCAGTTCTTC
TRBJ2-1 | TRBV4-2 | . | . | CASSQDIQGTSYNEQFF | TGTGCCAGCAGCCAAGATATTCAGGGGACATCCTACAATGAGCAGTTCTTC
TRBJ2-3 | TRBV7-8 | . | TRBD1 | CASSRDREDTQYF | TGTGCCAGCAGCCGCGACAGGGAAGATACGCAGTATTTT
TRBJ2-1 | TRBV7-9 | . | TRBD2 | CASSGSSGRAYSSYNEQFF | TGTGCCAGCAGCGGGTCTAGCGGGAGGGCCTACAGCTCCTACAATGAGCAGTTCTTC
TRBJ1-5 | TRBV28 | . | . | CASSLSTGSHQPQHF | TGTGCCAGCAGTTTATCGACAGGATCTCACCAGCCCCAGCATTTT
TRBJ2-3 | TRBV6-4 | . | TRBD2 | CASSQSGGDPDTQYF | TGTGCCAGCAGTCAGTCGGGAGGAGACCCAGATACGCAGTATTTT
TRBJ2-1 | TRBV19 | . | . | CASSIVVNNEQFF | TGTGCCAGTAGTATTGTGGTAAACAATGAGCAGTTCTTC
TRBJ2-1 | TRBV7-8 | . | . | CASSLGPNRAAGQFF | TGTGCCAGCAGCCTAGGACCAAACAGGGCTGCAGGCCAGTTCTTC
TRBJ1-1 | TRBV6-5 | . | . | CASSYSHIGVPAFF | TGTGCCAGCAGTTACTCGCACATCGGGGTTCCGGCTTTCTTT
TRBJ1-5 | TRBV6-2/TRBV6-3 | . | TRBD1 | CASSLYRGPPDQPQHF | TGTGCCAGCAGTCTCTACAGGGGACCCCCTGATCAGCCCCAGCATTTT
TRBJ1-3 | TRBV27 | . | . | CASSLTGTRSGNTIYF | TGTGCCAGCAGTTTGACCGGGACCCGCTCTGGAAACACCATATATTTT
TRBJ2-1 | TRBV5-1 | . | TRBD2 | CASSRAGTSGYNEQFF | TGCGCCAGCAGCCGGGCCGGGACTAGCGGCTACAATGAGCAGTTCTTC
TRBJ1-5 | TRBV2 | . | TRBD1 | CASSEFGTGYQPQHF | TGTGCCAGCAGTGAATTCGGGACAGGGTATCAGCCCCAGCATTTT
TRBJ2-1 | TRBV10-3 | . | TRBD2 | CATNQGAGGSYNEQFF | TGTGCCACGAATCAGGGTGCGGGAGGTTCCTACAATGAGCAGTTCTTC
TRBJ2-2 | TRBV7-9 | . | TRBD2 | CASSFGTTNTGELFF | TGTGCCAGCAGCTTCGGGACTACTAACACCGGGGAGCTGTTTTTT
TRBJ1-2 | TRBV7-9 | . | TRBD1 | CASSLEDRGVYGYTF | TGTGCCAGCAGCTTAGAAGACAGGGGTGTCTATGGCTACACCTTC
TRBJ1-1 | TRBV12-3/TRBV12-4 | . | . | CASSPRAGTEAFF | TGTGCCAGCAGCCCCCGAGCCGGAACTGAAGCTTTCTTT
TRBJ2-7 | TRBV30 | . | TRBD1 | CAWSWDRDYEQYF | TGTGCCTGGAGTTGGGACAGGGACTACGAGCAGTACTTC
TRBJ1-1 | TRBV28 | . | . | CASIDNTEAFF | TGTGCCAGCATCGACAACACTGAAGCTTTCTTT
TRBJ2-1 | TRBV28 | . | TRBD2 | CASSLAGVGNEQFF | TGTGCCAGCAGTTTAGCGGGAGTGGGCAATGAGCAGTTCTTC
TRBJ1-2 | TRBV24-1 | . | . | CATSVGHWRGYTF | TGTGCCACCAGTGTTGGGCATTGGCGTGGCTACACCTTC
TRBJ1-5 | TRBV12-3/TRBV12-4 | . | . | CASSLFPQPQHF | TGTGCCAGCAGTTTATTCCCTCAGCCCCAGCATTTT
TRBJ2-4 | TRBV11-2 | . | . | CASSLGPTGGQNIQYF | TGTGCCAGCAGCTTAGGTCCCACCGGCGGGCAAAACATTCAGTACTTC
TRBJ1-2 | TRBV19 | . | . | CASSIKMGRANYGYTF | TGTGCCAGTAGTATTAAGATGGGACGGGCTAACTATGGCTACACCTTC
TRBJ1-2 | TRBV19 | . | . | CASNGSGRLYGYTF | TGTGCCAGTAATGGGTCCGGCAGGCTCTATGGCTACACCTTC
TRBJ2-7 | TRBV14 | . | . | CASSQFSYEQYF | TGTGCCAGCAGCCAGTTCAGCTACGAGCAGTACTTC
TRBJ1-2 | TRBV9 | once | . | CASSPVGDGYTF | TGTGCCAGCAGCCCCGTAGGAGATGGCTACACCTTC
TRBJ1-1 | TRBV2 | . | . | CASRGTYNSEAFF | TGTGCCAGCAGGGGGACGTACAACTCTGAAGCTTTCTTT
TRBJ2-7 | TRBV10-3 | once | TRBD2 | CAISESVGGPYEQYF | TGTGCCATCAGTGAGTCAGTGGGAGGGCCCTACGAGCAGTACTTC
TRBJ2-5 | TRBV5-1 | . | TRBD2 | CASSPAGGETQYF | TGCGCCAGCAGCCCCGCGGGGGGAGAGACCCAGTACTTC
TRBJ1-1 | TRBV12-3/TRBV12-4 | . | TRBD1 | CASSQQGGEAFF | TGTGCCAGCAGCCAACAGGGGGGAGAAGCTTTCTTT
TRBJ2-7 | TRBV5-1 | . | . | CASRRTGQLGEQYF | TGCGCCAGCAGACGAACTGGACAGCTGGGGGAGCAGTACTTC
TRBJ2-1 | TRBV6-2/TRBV6-3 | . | . | CASSLSGEQFF | TGTGCCAGCAGCCTTAGCGGCGAGCAGTTCTTC
TRBJ2-7 | TRBV4-2 | once | TRBD2 | CASSQDRGRAGEQYF | TGTGCCAGCAGCCAAGATCGCGGGAGGGCCGGCGAGCAGTACTTC
TRBJ2-3 | TRBV4-1 | . | TRBD1 | CASSRQGPTSTDTQYF | TGCGCCAGCAGCCGACAGGGGCCAACTAGCACAGATACGCAGTATTTT
TRBJ1-6 | TRBV19 | . | TRBD1 | CASAEDTGGNSPLHF | TGTGCCAGTGCCGAAGACACAGGGGGGAATTCACCCCTCCACTTT
TRBJ2-2 | TRBV27 | . | . | CASSPLGSARTGELFF | TGTGCCAGCAGCCCCCTGGGATCAGCGAGAACCGGGGAGCTGTTTTTT
TRBJ2-1 | TRBV6-6 | . | . | CASSYLRTGRVWEQFF | TGTGCCAGCAGTTACCTGAGGACAGGGAGGGTATGGGAGCAGTTCTTC
TRBJ2-5 | TRBV6-2/TRBV6-3 | . | TRBD2 | CASSYRGLAGSLWEETQYF | TGTGCCAGCAGTTACCGCGGACTAGCGGGATCGTTGTGGGAAGAGACCCAGTACTTC
TRBJ1-1 | TRBV28 | . | . | CASSSRGLNTEAFF | TGTGCCAGCAGTTCTAGGGGTTTGAACACTGAAGCTTTCTTT
TRBJ2-7 | TRBV4-2 | . | . | CASSQGGQSYEQYF | TGTGCCAGCAGCCAAGGGGGGCAGAGCTACGAGCAGTACTTC
TRBJ1-1 | TRBV30 | . | TRBD1 | CAWSPGQGFTEAFF | TGTGCCTGGAGCCCTGGACAGGGGTTCACTGAAGCTTTCTTT
TRBJ2-7 | TRBV4-1 | . | TRBD1 | CASSQGRGQGSYEQYF | TGCGCCAGCAGCCAAGGGCGCGGACAGGGATCCTACGAGCAGTACTTC
TRBJ2-5 | TRBV5-1 | . | . | CASSLFVGGQETQYF | TGCGCCAGCAGCTTGTTTGTCGGCGGCCAAGAGACCCAGTACTTC
TRBJ2-1 | TRBV7-2 | . | TRBD2 | CASSLGRLGLDYNEQFF | TGTGCCAGCAGCTTAGGGAGGCTCGGACTAGATTACAATGAGCAGTTCTTC
TRBJ2-7 | TRBV6-5 | . | . | CASSSTGAGVEQYF | TGTGCCAGCAGTTCGACAGGGGCGGGGGTCGAGCAGTACTTC
TRBJ2-1 | TRBV7-9 | . | . | CASSPQGGLSYNEQFF | TGTGCCAGCAGCCCCCAAGGGGGGCTCTCCTACAATGAGCAGTTCTTC